These T cell receptor beta chains were read from a single sample in a study of cytomegalovirus exposure and HLA in healthy donors. Some clones are missing from TCRdb's copy, which holds only in-frame ones; the method was immunoSEQ multiplex PCR. This sample has 140,000 or so clones, with approximately 80% found just once. The sequenced material came from PBMCs. The receptor source for this set is a woman aged 35 to 49 in good health and CMV-seropositive. CDR3s include the opening cysteine and the closing phenylalanine or tryptophan. The D gene is left open where the match is weak. Part of the rows lack a size; the others show once, few, many or a class for expanded clones.

NA	TRBJ1-1	TRBV6-6	NA	CASVTVQGQMNTEAFF	TGTGCCAGCGTAACGGTGCAGGGCCAGATGAACACTGAAGCTTTCTTT
NA	TRBJ1-1	TRBV18	few	CASSQDTEAFF	TGTGCCAGCTCGCAGGACACTGAAGCTTTCTTT
NA	TRBJ1-2	TRBV10-3	once	CAITPGVEGYTF	TGTGCCATCACTCCGGGGGTTGAGGGCTACACCTTC
NA	TRBJ2-3	TRBV2	NA	CASSEGLRGPTDTQYF	TGTGCCAGCAGTGAGGGACTTAGGGGACCCACAGATACGCAGTATTTT
TRBD1	TRBJ1-5	TRBV11-3	NA	CASSSRRDRGLGQPQHF	TGTGCCAGCAGCTCCCGCCGGGACAGGGGGCTTGGTCAGCCCCAGCATTTT
TRBD2	TRBJ2-7	TRBV27	few	CASTKGWGGSYEQYF	TGTGCCAGCACTAAGGGGTGGGGGGGCTCCTACGAGCAGTACTTC
NA	TRBJ1-6	TRBV5-4	few	CASSLEGGPLNSPLHF	TGTGCCAGCAGCTTGGAAGGGGGTCCTCTTAATTCACCCCTCCACTTT
TRBD1	TRBJ1-2	TRBV9	once	CARWTGDAYGYTF	TGTGCCAGGTGGACAGGGGACGCCTATGGCTACACCTTC
NA	TRBJ2-2	TRBV19	NA	CASSIPGPGELFF	TGTGCCAGTAGTATCCCAGGGCCCGGGGAGCTGTTTTTT
TRBD2	TRBJ2-5	TRBV5-1	NA	CASSPGGGQETQYF	TGCGCCAGCAGCCCTGGGGGGGGCCAAGAGACCCAGTACTTC
TRBD2	TRBJ2-5	TRBV28	NA	CASSFGTSFRETQYF	TGTGCCAGCAGTTTTGGGACTAGCTTTCGAGAGACCCAGTACTTC
NA	TRBJ1-5	TRBV7-2	NA	CASSLEPGRSNQPQHF	TGTGCCAGCAGCTTAGAACCAGGCCGTAGCAATCAGCCCCAGCATTTT
NA	TRBJ1-6	TRBV19	NA	CASSLLTGTNSPLHF	TGTGCCAGTAGTCTCTTAACGGGAACTAATTCACCCCTCCACTTT
TRBD1	TRBJ2-7	TRBV28	NA	CASSKTGGDREQYF	TGTGCCAGCAGTAAGACAGGGGGGGACCGCGAGCAGTACTTC
NA	TRBJ1-1	TRBV4-3	NA	CASSQERTAVTEAFF	TGCGCCAGCAGCCAAGAACGAACAGCAGTCACTGAAGCTTTCTTT
NA	TRBJ2-7	TRBV7-9	NA	CASSLGRPAGEQYF	TGTGCCAGCAGCTTGGGCAGGCCGGCGGGGGAGCAGTACTTC
NA	TRBJ1-2	TRBV27	NA	CASSLTAKYGYTF	TGTGCCAGCAGTTTGACAGCTAAATATGGCTACACCTTC
NA	TRBJ1-1	TRBV10-3	NA	CAISNEVNTEAFF	TGTGCCATCAGTAACGAGGTGAACACTGAAGCTTTCTTT
TRBD2	TRBJ2-7	TRBV5-1	NA	CASSLLGTGTTEYEQYF	TGCGCCAGCAGCTTGTTAGGGACCGGGACTACGGAATACGAGCAGTACTTC
TRBD2	TRBJ2-2	TRBV30	few	CAWSVLGEGNTGELFF	TGTGCCTGGAGTGTATTAGGGGAGGGGAACACCGGGGAGCTGTTTTTT
NA	TRBJ1-4	TRBV6-6	NA	CASSPQPGELFF	TGTGCCAGCAGTCCCCAGCCGGGGGAACTGTTTTTT
TRBD1	TRBJ2-7	TRBV18	NA	CASSSNPGGYEQYF	TGTGCCAGCTCATCGAACCCAGGGGGCTACGAGCAGTACTTC
NA	TRBJ1-1	TRBV5-1	NA	CASSPGTMNTEAFF	TGCGCCAGCAGTCCCGGGACAATGAACACTGAAGCTTTCTTT
NA	TRBJ1-3	TRBV9	few	CASSPDSGSHSGNTIYF	TGTGCCAGCAGCCCCGACAGCGGGTCGCACTCTGGAAACACCATATATTTT
NA	TRBJ2-4	TRBV4-1	NA	CASSQVARQLKNIQYF	TGCGCCAGCAGCCAAGTTGCCCGACAGCTGAAAAACATTCAGTACTTC
NA	TRBJ1-1	TRBV19	NA	CASTQLGGTEAFF	TGTGCCAGTACCCAATTGGGGGGCACTGAAGCTTTCTTT
NA	TRBJ2-4	TRBV4-1	NA	CASSQAAGAKNIQYF	TGCGCCAGCAGCCAAGCGGCAGGGGCTAAAAACATTCAGTACTTC
NA	TRBJ2-5	TRBV6-1	NA	CASTKIQGPETQYF	TGTGCCAGCACCAAAATACAGGGCCCAGAGACCCAGTACTTC
NA	TRBJ1-5	TRBV6-1	NA	CASSAGWEPQHF	TGTGCCAGCAGTGCGGGTTGGGAGCCCCAGCATTTT
TRBD1	TRBJ2-7	TRBV18	NA	CASSGTGGSYEQYF	TGTGCCAGCTCGGGGACAGGGGGCTCCTACGAGCAGTACTTC
TRBD2	TRBJ2-5	TRBV18	NA	CASSLSTSGPQETQYF	TGTGCCAGCTCCCTGAGTACTAGCGGCCCCCAAGAGACCCAGTACTTC
NA	TRBJ2-7	TRBV19	NA	CASSEMSSYEQYF	TGTGCCAGTAGTGAAATGAGCTCCTACGAGCAGTACTTC
NA	TRBJ2-5	TRBV4-2	NA	CASSQAEVETQYF	TGTGCCAGCAGCCAAGCAGAGGTGGAGACCCAGTACTTC